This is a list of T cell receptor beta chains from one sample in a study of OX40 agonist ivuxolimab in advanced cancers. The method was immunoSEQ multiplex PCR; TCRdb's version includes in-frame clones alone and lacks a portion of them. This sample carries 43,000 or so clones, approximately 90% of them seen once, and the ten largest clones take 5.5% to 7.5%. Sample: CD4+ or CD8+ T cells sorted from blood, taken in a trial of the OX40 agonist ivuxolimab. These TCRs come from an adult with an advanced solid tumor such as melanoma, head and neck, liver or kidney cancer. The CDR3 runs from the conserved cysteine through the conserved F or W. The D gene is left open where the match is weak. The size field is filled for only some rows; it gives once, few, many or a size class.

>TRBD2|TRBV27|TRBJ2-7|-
CASSQTSGYSYEQYF
TGTGCCAGCAGCCAAACTAGCGGGTACTCCTACGAGCAGTACTTC
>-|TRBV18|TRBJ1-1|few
CASSLQGMNTEAFF
TGTGCCAGCTCACTCCAAGGGATGAACACTGAAGCTTTCTTT
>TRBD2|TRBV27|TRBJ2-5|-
CASSLFGGQETQYF
TGTGCCAGCAGTTTATTCGGGGGGCAAGAGACCCAGTACTTC
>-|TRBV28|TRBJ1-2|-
CASSLNRGYTF
TGTGCCAGCAGTTTGAACCGTGGCTACACCTTC
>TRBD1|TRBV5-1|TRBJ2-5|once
CASSGQGAETQYF
TGCGCCAGCAGCGGACAGGGGGCGGAGACCCAGTACTTC
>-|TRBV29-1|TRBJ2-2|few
CSVDKTNTGELFF
TGCAGCGTTGATAAAACGAACACCGGGGAGCTGTTTTTT
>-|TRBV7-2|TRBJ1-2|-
CASSGRNPNYGYTF
TGTGCCAGCAGCGGCAGGAACCCAAACTATGGCTACACCTTC
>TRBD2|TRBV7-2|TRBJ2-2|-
CASSLVGLAGVFAGELFF
TGTGCCAGCAGCTTAGTAGGACTAGCGGGAGTTTTCGCCGGGGAGCTGTTTTTT
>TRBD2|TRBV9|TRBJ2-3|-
CASSVLAARTDTQYF
TGTGCCAGCAGCGTTCTAGCGGCTCGCACAGATACGCAGTATTTT
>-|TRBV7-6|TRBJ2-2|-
CASRSRSSGGELFF
TGTGCCAGCCGCTCCCGGTCGTCCGGCGGGGAGCTGTTTTTT
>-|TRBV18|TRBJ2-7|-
CASGTFSSYEQYF
TGTGCCAGTGGAACGTTCAGCTCCTACGAGCAGTACTTC
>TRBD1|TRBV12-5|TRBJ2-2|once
CASGSGTGNTGELFF
TGTGCTAGTGGGTCCGGGACAGGGAACACCGGGGAGCTGTTTTTT
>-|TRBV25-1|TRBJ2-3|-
CASSESGTDTQYF
TGTGCCAGCAGTGAGTCCGGCACAGATACGCAGTATTTT